These 23 T cell receptor beta chains were all obtained from the same sample, sequenced in a study of blood T cell repertoires in COVID-19. Measured with immunoSEQ multiplex PCR; TCRdb has only the in-frame clones, and not every one. The data show approximately 290,000 clones, about 88% seen once. Sequenced material: peripheral blood. Receptors were obtained from a woman aged 55-70 years with acute or convalescent COVID-19.

This chain joins TRBV10-3 and TRBJ1-1; 7 positions agree with TRBD1. This CDR3 is 12 amino acids long. CDR1 ENHRY and CDR2 SYGVKD come from the germline V gene. The ends lost 10 bases at V and 5 bases at J; junction bases unmatched: 7. The CDR3 spells CATTGTETEAFF. For the CDR3, the DNA is TGTGCCACCACCGGGACAGAAACTGAAGCTTTCTTT.

V and J are TRBV30 and TRBJ1-2; no definite D call. The CDR3 extends over 11 amino acids. Per the germline V gene, CDR1 is GTSNPN and CDR2 is SVGIG (reference sequence). The V end lost 8 bases, the J end lost 4 bases, and 11 bases lay between the germline ends. In nucleotides, the CDR3 is TGTGCCCTCAACGAGGGCTATGGCTACACCTTC. Amino acid sequence: CALNEGYGYTF.

The chain recombines TRBV6-5 with TRBJ2-2; 12 bases agree with TRBD2. CDR3 size: 15 residues. Germline CDR1 MNHEY, CDR2 SVGAGI. J lost 6 bases, V lost 7 bases, and 6 bases had no gene match. The CDR3 here is CASTPGLAGSGELFF. The DNA of the CDR3 is TGTGCCAGCACCCCCGGACTAGCGGGGTCCGGGGAGCTGTTTTTT.

The gene calls are TRBV6-1 and TRBJ1-6; D not certain. V lost 0 bases and J 0 bases, leaving 9 bases between the germline ends. There are 17 residues in the CDR3. The germline V gene encodes CDR1 MNHNS and CDR2 SASEGT. The DNA for the CDR3 is TGTGCCAGCAGTGAAGCCTCCTTCAGCTCCTATAATTCACCCCTCCACTTT. Protein sequence: CASSEASFSSYNSPLHF.

This clone was picked up a small number of times. The V call is TRBV7-9, the J call TRBJ2-7; the D is unclear. Between the trimmed V and J ends, which lost 3 bases and 5 bases, there was a span of 8 bases. In germline, CDR1 is SEHNR, CDR2 FQNEAQ (reference sequence). This CDR3 spans 12 amino acids. The CDR3: CASSFIEDEQYF. CDR3 DNA: TGTGCCAGCAGCTTTATCGAGGACGAGCAGTACTTC.

The CDR3 DNA reads TGCAGCGTTGAAGCCATAGCCAAAAACATTCAGTACTTC. The encoded protein is CSVEAIAKNIQYF. The V call is TRBV29-1, the J call TRBJ2-4; no reliable D call. CDR3 length: 13 amino acids. V was trimmed by 1 base and J by 0 bases, leaving 4 bases between them. Germline CDR1 SQVTM, CDR2 ANQGSEA.

The V and J genes are TRBV2 and TRBJ2-1, with 15 bases identical to TRBD2. The CDR3 covers 17 residues. Germline loops: CDR1 SNHLY, CDR2 FYNNEI. The V gene end was trimmed by 10 bases and the J gene end by 1 base; junction bases not matched to a gene: 8. The CDR3 loop reads CATSGLAGGPSYNEQFF. CDR3 bases: TGTGCCACCTCCGGACTAGCGGGAGGGCCGTCCTACAATGAGCAGTTCTTC.

A single count supports this clone. The chain links TRBV19 to TRBJ1-5; tentative D call: TRBD1 (6 bases). Germline V gives CDR1 LNHDA, CDR2 SQIVND (reference sequence). V was cut by 2 bases and J by 4 bases, with 15 bases left in between. The CDR3 runs to 16 residues. CDR3 in amino acids: CASSILAGAGNQPQHF. The CDR3 DNA reads as TGTGCCAGTAGTATATTGGCAGGGGCAGGGAATCAGCCCCAGCATTTT.

J is TRBJ2-3 and V is TRBV11-2, with 11 bases that match TRBD1. The V and J ends lost 5 bases and 3 bases, in that order; junction bases with no gene match: 10. The CDR3 extends over 17 amino acids. CDR1 and CDR2 (germline): SGHAT, FQNNGV. The CDR3 DNA reads as TGTGCCAGCAGCACGTCGGACAGGGGGCAACGGACAGATACGCAGTATTTT. This translates into CASSTSDRGQRTDTQYF.

The rearrangement joins TRBV10-3 to TRBJ1-1; 8 nucleotides match TRBD1. Germline lookup yields CDR1 ENHRY and CDR2 SYGVKD. V dropped 4 bases and J dropped 6; count of bases not matched to a gene: 7. This CDR3 comprises 14 residues. The CDR3 nucleotides are TGTGCCATCAGTGTGGACAGGGTGCCGGCTGAAGCTTTCTTT. It encodes CAISVDRVPAEAFF.

The V gene is TRBV18, the J gene TRBJ2-5; 8 bases match TRBD2. The CDR3 contains 15 residues. Germline lookup yields CDR1 KGHSH and CDR2 LQKENI. V was pared by 0 bases and J by 4 bases, with 4 bases of the junction left unmatched. CDR3 sequence (DNA): TGTGCCAGCTCACCACCGGGGCTAGCGGGAGAGACCCAGTACTTC. It yields the protein CASSPPGLAGETQYF.

V gene TRBV6-4 combines with J gene TRBJ1-3; unclear D gene. Between the trimmed V and J ends, which lost 6 bases and 1 base, there was a span of 16 bases. The CDR3 runs 16 residues. Per germline, CDR1 MRHNA and CDR2 SNTAGT. In DNA, the CDR3 is TGTGCCAGCAGCAAGTGCGAAATCTATTCTGGAAACACCATATATTTT. Translating it yields CASSKCEIYSGNTIYF.

This chain joins TRBV29-1 and TRBJ1-2; 9 bases line up with TRBD1. Trimming at V came to 3 bases and at J to 5 bases, leaving 7 bases not matched to a gene. The CDR3 totals 14 residues. CDR1 is SQVTM and CDR2 is ANQGSEA in the germline V gene. CDR3 residues: CSVEMGQGLYGYTF. The CDR3 coding sequence is TGCAGCGTTGAGATGGGACAGGGTCTATATGGCTACACCTTC.

V usage is TRBV15 and J usage is TRBJ1-1; D call uncertain. The CDR3 is 13 residues long. Trimming shortened V by 0 bases and J by 7 bases, and 9 bases separated the two germline ends. Germline V lookup: CDR1 LNHNV, CDR2 YYDKDF (reference sequence). The CDR3 DNA follows: TGTGCCACCAGCAGAGATATGAGGGATGAAGCTTTCTTT. The encoded protein is CATSRDMRDEAFF.

This chain links TRBV27 with TRBJ2-2, with a tentative D call TRBD2 (5 bases). With 0 bases removed from V and 4 bases from J, the gap between germline ends came to 21 bases. The CDR3 covers 19 residues. CDR1 and CDR2 from the germline V gene are MNHEY and SMNVEV (reference sequence). In DNA form, the CDR3 reads TGTGCCAGCAGTTTATCACGCGCGCGGGCGGTTGCGGGCACCGGGGAGCTGTTTTTT. Translated, it gives CASSLSRARAVAGTGELFF.

The rearrangement joins TRBV28 to TRBJ2-7; 8 bases fit TRBD1. Germline V lookup: CDR1 MDHEN, CDR2 SYDVKM. Trimming took 2 bases from V and 4 from J; bases not matched to a gene: 4. The CDR3 consists of 14 residues. This CDR3 reads CASSLVDREYEQYF. CDR3 nucleotide sequence: TGTGCCAGCAGTTTAGTGGACAGGGAGTACGAGCAGTACTTC.

This clone was counted a single time. This sequence joins TRBV7-2 and TRBJ2-7; 7 positions match TRBD2. Losses at the gene ends were 5 bases for V and 4 bases for J; bases not matched to a gene: 2. The CDR3 consists of 12 residues. In germline, CDR1 is SGHTA, CDR2 FQGNSA. The DNA of the CDR3 is TGTGCCAGCAGCCAACTAGCGTACGAGCAGTACTTC. Protein sequence: CASSQLAYEQYF.

The CDR3 nucleotides are TGTGCCAGCAGCCCACCCCCTGGGACAGGAAGAAACACCATATATTTT. It encodes CASSPPPGTGRNTIYF. This sequence joins TRBV28 and TRBJ1-3; 8 bases align to TRBD1. Germline CDR1 and CDR2: MDHEN and SYDVKM. V gave up 6 bases and J gave up 5 bases; unmatched junction bases: 12. The length of the CDR3 is 16 residues.

This chain uses TRBV7-2 with TRBJ1-5; D not certain. The germline gives CDR1 SGHTA, CDR2 FQGNSA. This CDR3 region has 14 residues. Trimming stripped 2 bases from V and 6 bases from J, with 11 bases between. The CDR3 DNA is TGTGCCAGCAGCTTAACCAGGCTCAGTCAGCCCCAGCATTTT. Its translation is CASSLTRLSQPQHF.

The chain joins TRBV4-1 to TRBJ1-4, with D possibly matching TRBD1 (5 bases). The V end lost 2 bases, the J end lost 6 bases, and 16 bases lay between the germline ends. CDR1 is MGHRA and CDR2 is YSYEKL in the germline V gene. The CDR3 is 16 amino acids. This CDR3 reads CASSQLLGGGHEKLFF. The CDR3 DNA follows: TGCGCCAGCAGCCAACTCCTTGGGGGGGGTCATGAAAAACTGTTTTTT.

This clone was recorded only once. Since the CDR3 does not end with the conserved phenylalanine or tryptophan, this likely comes from a read error. The limits of the CDR3 on the DNA are not certain, so only TCRdb's listed CDR3 is given. The genes are TRBV12-2 and TRBJ2-7; the D segment call TRBD2 is taken from the table without a DNA check. TRBV12-2 is reported as a pseudogene. 11 amino acids form the CDR3, both terminal residues included. This CDR3 is CASPPTLTVYP.

The rearrangement links TRBV27 to TRBJ2-5; 8 positions match TRBD1. Trimming at V came to 2 bases and at J to 5 bases, leaving 7 bases not matched to a gene. CDR3 length: 15 amino acids. Germline V gene lookup returns CDR1 MNHEY and CDR2 SMNVEV (reference sequence). The CDR3 DNA sequence: TGTGCCAGCAGTTTACGCAGGGGGCAGGGGGAGACCCAGTACTTC. The encoded protein is CASSLRRGQGETQYF.

The chain employs TRBV5-1 and TRBJ1-1, with D possibly being TRBD1 (6 bases). The CDR3 runs to 14 residues. V was clipped by 1 base and J by 3 bases, with 10 bases between them. From germline, CDR1 is SGHRS and CDR2 YFSETQ. DNA for the CDR3: TGCGCCAGCAGCTTGCGGACAGAGGACACTGAAGCTTTCTTT. It is translated as CASSLRTEDTEAFF. The full variable domain, with the rest looked up from reference TRBV5-1 and TRBJ1-1, is KAGVTQTPRYLIKTRGQQVTLSCSPISGHRSVSWYQQTPGQGLQFLFEYFSETQRNKGNFPGRFSGRQFSNSRSEMNVSTLELGDSALYLCASSLRTEDTEAFFGQGTRLTVV.